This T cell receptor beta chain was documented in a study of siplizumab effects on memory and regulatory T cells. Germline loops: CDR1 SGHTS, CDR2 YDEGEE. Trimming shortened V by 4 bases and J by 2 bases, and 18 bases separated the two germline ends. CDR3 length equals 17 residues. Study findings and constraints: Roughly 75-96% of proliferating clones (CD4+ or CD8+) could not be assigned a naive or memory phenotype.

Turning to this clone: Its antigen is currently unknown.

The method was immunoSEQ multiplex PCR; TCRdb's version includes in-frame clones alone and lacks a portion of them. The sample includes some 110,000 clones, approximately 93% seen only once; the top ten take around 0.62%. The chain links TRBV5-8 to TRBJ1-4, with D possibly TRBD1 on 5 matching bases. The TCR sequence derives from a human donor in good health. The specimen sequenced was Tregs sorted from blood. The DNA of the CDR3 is TGTGCCAGCAGCCTCAGACAGAACCGAGCGACTAATGAAAAACTGTTTTTT. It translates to CASSLRQNRATNEKLFF.